The clone carrying this TCR beta chain was seen a single time. The J segment lost 5 bases and the V segment lost 0 bases, leaving 11 bases of the junction unmatched. From germline, CDR1 is LNHNV and CDR2 YYDKDF (reference sequence). The CDR3 loop spans 17 amino acids. These data originate in a study of OX40 agonist ivuxolimab in advanced cancers. TCRdb's copy holds only in-frame clones and misses some; the assay was immunoSEQ multiplex PCR. The table records some 70,000 clones, roughly 90% of them present only once. The sequences come from CD4+ or CD8+ T cells sorted from blood, collected in a trial of the OX40 agonist ivuxolimab. The TCR originated in an adult with an advanced solid tumor such as melanoma, head and neck, liver or kidney cancer. This chain connects TRBV15 to TRBJ2-5, with TRBD2 identical over 8 bases. CDR3 sequence: CATSRDWSRLAKETQYF. In DNA, the CDR3 is TGTGCCACCAGCAGAGATTGGTCTCGACTAGCGAAGGAGACCCAGTACTTC.